This record looks at one T cell receptor (beta chain) sequence and its context. The time point: blood 4 weeks post-SBRT, at nephrectomy. Treatment indicated: 15 Gy SBRT to primary tumor, nephrectomy 4 weeks later. This sample is part of a study of radiation and T cells in renal cell carcinoma. Data came from immunoSEQ multiplex PCR; TCRdb stores just in-frame clones and leaves some out. Of roughly 92,000 clones in the sample, 80% to 90% were seen once. Between the trimmed V and J ends, which lost 4 bases and 2 bases, there was a span of 12 bases. Per germline, CDR1 SGHRS and CDR2 YFSETQ. CDR3 length: 15 residues.

The receptor was derived from a man in his sixties with renal cell carcinoma. This rearrangement joins TRBV5-1 to TRBJ1-4; perhaps TRBD1 as D (5 bases). The sequencing here drew on blood, taken from a patient whose treatment included radiotherapy and nephrectomy. CDR3 region: CASSPGGGTNEKLFF. CDR3 in DNA: TGCGCCAGCAGCCCCGGCGGGGGGACTAATGAAAAACTGTTTTTT.